The 25 T cell receptor beta chains given below trace back to one sample, sequenced in a study of cytotoxic CD8 clonotypes in ibrutinib-treated CLL. Data came from immunoSEQ multiplex PCR; TCRdb stores just in-frame clones and leaves some out. The sample records roughly 200,000 clones, roughly 73% being singletons. The material sequenced was PBMCs, taken after 12 months of ibrutinib treatment. These receptors came from a human donor with chronic lymphocytic leukemia.

This sequence joins TRBV5-1 and TRBJ1-1, with D uncertain. Trimming pared 0 bases from V and 5 bases from J, leaving 8 bases between. The CDR3 covers 13 residues. Germline V gene data show CDR1 as SGHRS and CDR2 as YFSETQ. The CDR3 bases are TGCGCCAGCAGCTTGGAGGGCGGGACTGAAGCTTTCTTT. Translating gives CASSLEGGTEAFF.

The CDR3, as DNA: TGTGCCAGCAGCTTGACAGCGGGGGGGCGAGAGACCCAGTACTTC. This translates into CASSLTAGGRETQYF. This chain joins TRBV5-4 and TRBJ2-5; 10 bases match TRBD2. The CDR3 loop spans 15 amino acids. Germline lookup yields CDR1 SGHNT and CDR2 YYREEE (reference sequence). Losses at the gene ends were 1 base for V and 4 bases for J; bases not matched to a gene: 4.

The rearrangement links TRBV5-6 to TRBJ2-7; D is uncertain. CDR1 and CDR2 (germline): SGHDT, YYEEEE. Trimming removed 3 bases at V and 2 bases at J, with 12 bases between. CDR3 size: 14 residues. CDR3 sequence: CASSYSATTYEQYF. In nucleotides, the CDR3 is TGTGCCAGCAGCTATTCGGCCACCACCTACGAGCAGTACTTC.

The chain couples TRBV2 to TRBJ2-3, with unresolved D. V was trimmed by 7 bases and J by 4 bases, leaving 12 bases between them. CDR1 and CDR2 from the germline V gene are SNHLY and FYNNEI. The CDR3 sequence is 13 residues long. CDR3 coding DNA: TGTGCCAGCAACGCGATAGGGCCAGATACGCAGTATTTT. Its protein is CASNAIGPDTQYF.

The V call is TRBV29-1, the J call TRBJ2-7; D is undetermined. This CDR3 has 13 amino acids. Germline CDR1 reads SQVTM; CDR2 reads ANQGSEA. The V and J ends lost 5 bases and 1 base respectively, with 12 bases between them. As DNA, the CDR3 is TGCAGCGTTACCGGAGACCTGTCCTACGAGCAGTACTTC. Encoded protein: CSVTGDLSYEQYF.

CDR3 DNA sequence: TGCGCCAGCAGCCAAGAGGGGGCGGCCTACGAGCAGTACTTC. Translation: CASSQEGAAYEQYF. The rearrangement links TRBV4-1 to TRBJ2-7, with D possibly TRBD1 on 6 matching bases. The length of the CDR3 is 14 residues. Deletions cut 0 bases from V and 2 bases from J, with 8 bases between. Germline V gene lookup returns CDR1 MGHRA and CDR2 YSYEKL.

This chain joins TRBV7-9 and TRBJ1-1, with D unclear. The CDR3 sequence is 14 residues long. V was pared by 0 bases and J by 3 bases, with 8 bases between. Germline CDR1 and CDR2: SEHNR and FQNEAQ (reference sequence). The CDR3: CASSLAKADTEAFF. In DNA, the CDR3 is TGTGCCAGCAGCTTAGCGAAGGCAGACACTGAAGCTTTCTTT. The whole variable domain, filled in from reference TRBV7-9 and TRBJ1-1, reads DTGVSQNPRHKITKRGQNVTFRCDPISEHNRLYWYRQTLGQGPEFLTYFQNEAQLEKSRLLSDRFSAERPKGSFSTLEIQRTEQGDSAMYLCASSLAKADTEAFFGQGTRLTVV.

This chain joins TRBV7-8 and TRBJ2-3; D unresolved. V gave up 5 bases and J gave up 5 bases, with 8 bases separating them. Germline V gives CDR1 SGHVS, CDR2 FQNEAQ. This CDR3 has 12 residues. The DNA of the CDR3 is TGTGCCAGCAGCCGCAGATTAGATACGCAGTATTTT. This encodes CASSRRLDTQYF.

The chain carries TRBV28 and TRBJ2-7, with 10 positions matching TRBD1. Germline CDR1 and CDR2: MDHEN and SYDVKM. CDR3 size: 15 residues. J lost 6 bases, V lost 5 bases, and 10 bases had no gene match. The CDR3 nucleotides read TGTGCCAGCAGTGAGACAGGGGGCTTCGGTGGCGAGCAGTACTTC. This sequence encodes CASSETGGFGGEQYF.

This clone has only one observation. This chain's CDR3 is CASSAWGRDTGELFF. The CDR3 nucleotides are TGTGCCAGCAGTGCCTGGGGGCGGGACACCGGGGAGCTGTTTTTT. V and J are TRBV2 and TRBJ2-2, with D possibly matching TRBD1 (6 bases). Per the germline V gene, CDR1 is SNHLY and CDR2 is FYNNEI. Trimming cost V 4 bases and J 3 bases, with 12 bases left between them. The CDR3 contains 15 residues.

This clone has just a few counts. The sample carries other DNA sequences with the same CDR3. The gene calls are TRBV5-1 and TRBJ1-1; possible D gene TRBD1, 5 bases. The V end was cut by 4 bases, the J end by 1 base, with 11 bases between. The V gene's germline CDR1 is SGHRS and CDR2 YFSETQ. The CDR3 loop spans 14 amino acids. CDR3 nucleotides: TGCGCCAGCAGCCCAGGGACGGGGAACACTGAAGCTTTCTTT. Protein sequence: CASSPGTGNTEAFF.

V is TRBV6-5 and J is TRBJ1-5, with unresolved D. The CDR3 runs to 13 residues. Germline-derived CDR1 and CDR2 are MNHEY and SVGAGI. Trimming removed 3 bases at V and 7 bases at J, with 10 bases between. CDR3 nucleotide sequence: TGTGCCAGCAGTTATTTTGGTGGACAGCCCCAGCATTTT. Amino acid sequence: CASSYFGGQPQHF.

The V call is TRBV9, the J call TRBJ2-3; D may be TRBD2 (5 bases). Trimming took 0 bases from V and 3 from J, leaving 8 bases between them. The CDR3 spans 14 residues. CDR1 is SGDLS, CDR2 YYNGEE, per germline. For the CDR3, the DNA is TGTGCCAGCAGCGTAGAACTAGTGACAGATACGCAGTATTTT. This sequence encodes CASSVELVTDTQYF.

The gene calls are TRBV6-4 and TRBJ2-7; D call uncertain. The V end was cut by 10 bases, the J end by 5 bases, with 9 bases between. This CDR3 is 10 amino acids long. CDR1 and CDR2 from the germline V gene are MRHNA and SNTAGT. The chain's CDR3 is CATTRHEQYF. The CDR3, as DNA: TGTGCCACCACACGGCACGAGCAGTACTTC.

The chain employs TRBV2 and TRBJ2-5, with 14 positions matching TRBD2. With 6 bases clipped from V and 2 bases from J, the junction kept 5 bases outside the gene matches. Germline V lookup: CDR1 SNHLY, CDR2 FYNNEI. The CDR3 is made up of 16 amino acids. This chain's CDR3 is CASRATSGGGQETQYF. DNA of the CDR3: TGTGCCAGCAGAGCGACTAGCGGGGGGGGACAAGAGACCCAGTACTTC.

CDR3 sequence: CASSRTGAGNTIYF. The CDR3 nucleotides read TGTGCCAGCAGTCGGACAGGGGCAGGAAACACCATATATTTT. This sequence joins TRBV6-6 and TRBJ1-3; 9 bases are shared with TRBD1. With 5 bases clipped from V and 4 bases from J, the junction kept 3 bases outside the gene matches. This CDR3 comprises 14 residues. The germline gives CDR1 MNHNY, CDR2 SVGAGI (reference sequence).

CDR3 sequence reads: CASTKTGGGDTQYF. Here the CDR3 DNA reads TGTGCCAGCACTAAGACAGGGGGTGGAGATACGCAGTATTTT. V usage is TRBV6-5 and J usage is TRBJ2-3; 9 positions match TRBD1. The CDR3 has 14 residues. Germline CDR1 is MNHEY and CDR2 is SVGAGI. Losses at the gene ends were 7 bases for V and 5 bases for J; bases not matched to a gene: 7.

This sequence joins TRBV5-1 and TRBJ1-6; D is perhaps TRBD1 (6 bases). Germline CDR1 reads SGHRS; CDR2 reads YFSETQ. The V end was cut by 4 bases, the J end by 8 bases, with 16 bases between. The length of the CDR3 is 15 residues. CDR3 DNA: TGCGCCAGCAGCGTTACACAGGGTAGGGATTCACCCCTCCACTTT. As protein: CASSVTQGRDSPLHF.

The rearrangement links TRBV5-1 to TRBJ2-7; D might be TRBD1 (6 bases). V lost 4 bases and J lost 7, with 9 bases in between. From germline, CDR1 is SGHRS and CDR2 YFSETQ. The CDR3 spans 11 residues. The CDR3 spells CASSPGVEQYF. The CDR3 nucleotides read TGCGCCAGCAGCCCAGGGGTAGAGCAGTACTTC.

The V gene is TRBV5-6, the J gene TRBJ2-7; TRBD2 matches 8 bases. The germline CDR1 and CDR2 sequences are SGHDT and YYEEEE. This CDR3 region has 14 residues. The J segment lost 6 bases and the V segment lost 4 bases, leaving 9 bases of the junction unmatched. The chain's CDR3 is CASSPTWAGGEQYF. The CDR3 DNA reads TGTGCCAGCAGCCCCACTTGGGCGGGAGGCGAGCAGTACTTC.

This clone was seen at least ten times. V usage is TRBV19 and J usage is TRBJ1-2; the D is unclear. Trimming removed 3 bases from V and 3 bases from J, with 8 bases in between. Germline CDR1 reads LNHDA; CDR2 reads SQIVND (reference sequence). The CDR3 is 13 residues long. The DNA for the CDR3 is TGTGCCAGTAGTATTGGGCACGACTATGGCTACACCTTC. Translating gives CASSIGHDYGYTF.

The chain joins TRBV2 to TRBJ2-7; possibly TRBD2 for D (5 bases). The CDR3 is 13 amino acids. Germline V lookup: CDR1 SNHLY, CDR2 FYNNEI. Trimming removed 1 base at V and 2 bases at J, with 6 bases between. The CDR3 coding sequence is TGTGCCAGCAGTGAAGGAGGGACCTACGAGCAGTACTTC. It encodes CASSEGGTYEQYF.

Written as DNA, the CDR3 is TGTGCCAGCCTTTATCACCCGACAGGGGCTAACTATGGCTACACCTTC. It specifies CASLYHPTGANYGYTF. The V and J genes are TRBV2 and TRBJ1-2, with 8 bases matching TRBD1. There are 16 residues in the CDR3. The germline gives CDR1 SNHLY, CDR2 FYNNEI. V lost 8 bases to trimming and J lost 0 bases; unmatched junction nucleotides: 11.

The genes are TRBV4-1 and TRBJ2-7, with 7 bases fitting TRBD1. The germline CDR1 and CDR2 sequences are MGHRA and YSYEKL. The CDR3 covers 16 residues. Trimming cost V 5 bases and J 2 bases; bases outside gene matches: 12. The chain's CDR3 is CASSKQTGILTYEQYF. The CDR3 region has the DNA TGCGCCAGCAGCAAACAGACAGGGATTCTAACCTACGAGCAGTACTTC.

This clone was seen once. This sequence joins TRBV14 and TRBJ1-6; no clear D gene. The CDR3 totals 15 residues. Germline lookup yields CDR1 SGHDN and CDR2 FVKESK. The V end lost 3 bases, the J end lost 0 bases, and 6 bases lay between the germline ends. The CDR3 nucleotides read TGTGCCAGCAGCCATGGGAGCTCCTATAATTCACCCCTCCACTTT. The encoded protein is CASSHGSSYNSPLHF.